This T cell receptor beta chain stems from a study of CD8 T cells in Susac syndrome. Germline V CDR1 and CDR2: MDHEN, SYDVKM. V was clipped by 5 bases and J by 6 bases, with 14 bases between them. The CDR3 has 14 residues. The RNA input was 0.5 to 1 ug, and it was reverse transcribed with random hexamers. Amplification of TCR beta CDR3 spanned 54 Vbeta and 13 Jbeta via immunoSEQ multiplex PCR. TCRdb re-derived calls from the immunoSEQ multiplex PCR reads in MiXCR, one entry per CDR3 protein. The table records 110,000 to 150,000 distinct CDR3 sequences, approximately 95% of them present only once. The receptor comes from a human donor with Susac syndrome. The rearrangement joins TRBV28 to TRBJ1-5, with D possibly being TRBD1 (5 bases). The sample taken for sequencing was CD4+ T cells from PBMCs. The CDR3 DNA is TGTGCCAGCAGTCTGGACACCCGGGTTCAGCCCCAGCATTTT. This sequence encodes CASSLDTRVQPQHF.